One and the same sample provided the 27 T cell receptor beta chains below, sequenced in a study of human T cells and chemical hapten exposure. Each CDR3 protein is one row after TCRdb ran MiXCR on the RACE reads. The sample has under 130,000 distinct CDR3 sequences, around 35% seen once; the top ten hold more than 2.5%. Time point reported: patch test 3, about 24 weeks after DPC sensitization. As to treatment: therapeutic diphenylcyclopropenone sensitization with weekly scalp DPC. The sample consisted of whole blood, taken in connection with sensitization to the hapten diphenylcyclopropenone (DPC). These receptors came from a man aged 40-55 years with alopecia areata. Some clones in this sample may be carry-over from other donors' samples.

The chain carries TRBV6-2 or TRBV6-3 and TRBJ1-5, with no clear D. Between the trimmed V and J ends, which lost 5 bases and 7 bases, there was a span of 12 bases. CDR1 is MNHEY and CDR2 is SVGEGT in the germline V gene. The CDR3 loop spans 13 amino acids. The CDR3 nucleotides are TGTGCCAGCAGTACCCCTCCCGGGCAGCCCCAGCATTTT. This sequence encodes CASSTPPGQPQHF.

The sample holds a few counts of this clonotype. J is TRBJ1-2 and V is TRBV28, with 8 bases that match TRBD1. Germline-derived CDR1 and CDR2 are MDHEN and SYDVKM. The CDR3 is made up of 15 amino acids. Trimming removed 4 bases from V and 3 bases from J; junction bases left unmatched: 7. CDR3 protein: CASSSDPGGHYGYTF. Written as DNA, the CDR3 is TGTGCCAGCAGTTCTGATCCAGGGGGCCACTATGGCTACACCTTC.

The chain recombines TRBV7-2 with TRBJ2-3; 9 nucleotides agree with TRBD2. J gave up 6 bases and V 1 base, and 11 bases lay outside the gene matches. From germline, CDR1 is SGHTA and CDR2 FQGNSA. The CDR3 contains 17 residues. CDR3 sequence: CASSLDSGRMIGDTQYF. CDR3 coding DNA: TGTGCCAGCAGCTTAGATAGCGGGAGAATGATAGGCGATACGCAGTATTTT.

Only one count was recorded for this clonotype. CDR3 DNA sequence: TGTGCCAGCAGCCAACCCGGGGGAGCGGGAGGCTCGGAGACCCAGTACTTC. This gives the protein CASSQPGGAGGSETQYF. The rearrangement joins TRBV6-5 to TRBJ2-5; 9 bases map to TRBD2. The ends lost 6 bases at V and 5 bases at J; junction bases unmatched: 16. Germline V gives CDR1 MNHEY, CDR2 SVGAGI. The CDR3 is 17 amino acids.

V gene TRBV6-2 or TRBV6-3 combines with J gene TRBJ1-5; 11 bases line up with TRBD1. With 3 bases clipped from V and 2 bases from J, the junction kept 24 bases outside the gene matches. Germline V gene data show CDR1 as MNHEY and CDR2 as SVGEGT. The CDR3 runs 23 residues. CDR3 DNA: TGTGCCAGCAGTTATATTGCTGCCAGACCGGGACAGGGGGGAACCTGGCGCAATCAGCCCCAGCATTTT. It is translated as CASSYIAARPGQGGTWRNQPQHF.

The table lists this clonotype with a few counts. The chain employs TRBV6-6 and TRBJ2-2; TRBD2 aligns across 8 bases. There are 15 residues in the CDR3. Unmatched junction bases numbered 10, after V lost 6 bases and J lost 7 bases. In germline, CDR1 is MNHNY, CDR2 SVGAGI (reference sequence). The CDR3 sequence: CASSRASGYFGELFF. CDR3 DNA: TGTGCCAGCAGCCGCGCTAGCGGGTACTTCGGGGAGCTGTTTTTT.

The chain is built from TRBV2 and TRBJ2-6; D is unresolved. V gave up 4 bases and J gave up 0 bases, with 4 bases separating them. This CDR3 contains 14 residues. Germline V lookup: CDR1 SNHLY, CDR2 FYNNEI. CDR3 nucleotide sequence: TGTGCCAGCAGTGTGAACTCTGGGGCCAACGTCCTGACTTTC. As protein: CASSVNSGANVLTF.

Ten or more counts support this clonotype. The chain employs TRBV14 and TRBJ2-3, with a weak D call TRBD1 (6 bases). The CDR3 extends over 17 amino acids. V lost 0 bases, J lost 2 bases, and 15 bases lay in between. The germline CDR1 and CDR2 sequences are SGHDN and FVKESK. The CDR3 spells CASSQDQNRVSTDTQYF. For the CDR3, the DNA is TGTGCCAGCAGCCAAGATCAAAACAGGGTCTCCACAGATACGCAGTATTTT.

The chain combines TRBV28 with TRBJ2-3, with TRBD2 matching 8 bases. Per germline, CDR1 MDHEN and CDR2 SYDVKM. The CDR3 has 13 residues. Trimming at V came to 9 bases and at J to 3 bases, leaving 5 bases not matched to a gene. CDR3 in DNA: TGTGCCAGTACTAGCGGTCTTACAGATACGCAGTATTTT. Translated, it gives CASTSGLTDTQYF.

This chain connects TRBV20-1 to TRBJ2-1; 11 nucleotides align to TRBD1. This CDR3 region has 16 residues. J gave up 2 bases and V 0 bases, and 3 bases lay outside the gene matches. In germline, CDR1 is DFQATT, CDR2 SNEGSKA (reference sequence). The CDR3 loop reads CSARDVGQGAYNEQFF. In DNA form, the CDR3 reads TGCAGTGCTAGAGATGTGGGACAGGGGGCCTACAATGAGCAGTTCTTC.

The V and J genes are TRBV12-3 or TRBV12-4 and TRBJ2-6, with TRBD2 matching over 10 bases. Trimming cost V 7 bases and J 3 bases; bases outside gene matches: 9. This CDR3 is 17 amino acids long. The CDR3 sequence: CASTWASGSVGANVLTF. CDR3 sequence (DNA): TGTGCCAGCACCTGGGCTAGCGGGAGTGTTGGGGCCAACGTCCTGACTTTC.

This clonotype was observed a few times. The rearrangement links TRBV21-1 to TRBJ1-3. TRBV21-1 is tagged as a pseudogene. The CDR3 length is 17 residues. The CDR3 DNA is TGTGCCAGCAGCAAAAAACGTCACCAGAGCTCTGGAAACACCATATATTTT. Amino acids: CASSKKRHQSSGNTIYF.

This clonotype showed up just a few times. V is TRBV10-3 and J is TRBJ2-1; tentative D call: TRBD1 (8 bases). From germline, CDR1 is ENHRY and CDR2 SYGVKD. CDR3 length equals 14 residues. V was cut by 6 bases and J by 7 bases, with 16 bases left in between. In DNA form, the CDR3 reads TGTGCCATCAGACCCGGACAGGGAGGGAATGAGCAGTTCTTC. Translated, it gives CAIRPGQGGNEQFF.

The rearrangement links TRBV6-2 or TRBV6-3 to TRBJ2-3; 10 bases agree with TRBD2. The germline CDR1 and CDR2 sequences are MNHEY and SVGEGT. V lost 2 bases, J lost 3 bases, and 5 bases stayed unmatched. The CDR3 is 16 residues long. The DNA for the CDR3 is TGTGCCAGCAGTTACCTCCCTAGCGGGAGAACAGATACGCAGTATTTT. As protein: CASSYLPSGRTDTQYF.

V usage is TRBV7-3 and J usage is TRBJ1-1; 7 bases line up with TRBD1. The trim removed 0 bases at V and 6 bases at J, leaving 7 bases unmatched. CDR1 is SGHTA and CDR2 is FQGTGA in the germline V gene. The CDR3 totals 15 residues. CDR3 amino acids: CASSLTGGAGAEAFF. The CDR3 region has the DNA TGTGCCAGCAGCTTAACAGGGGGCGCGGGGGCTGAAGCTTTCTTT.

This clonotype was counted only a few times. The V and J genes are TRBV14 and TRBJ2-3; 7 bases agree with TRBD2. CDR1 SGHDN and CDR2 FVKESK come from the germline V gene. This CDR3 is built from 16 residues. J gave up 6 bases and V 3 bases, and 12 bases lay outside the gene matches. The CDR3 here is CASSQRLAQAMDTQYF. The CDR3 DNA reads as TGTGCCAGCAGCCAGAGACTAGCCCAGGCGATGGATACGCAGTATTTT. Full variable domain (outside the CDR3, taken from reference TRBV14 and TRBJ2-3): EAGVTQFPSHSVIEKGQTVTLRCDPISGHDNLYWYRRVMGKEIKFLLHFVKESKQDESGMPNNRFLAERTGGTYSTLKVQPAELEDSGVYFCASSQRLAQAMDTQYFGPGTRLTVL.

This chain joins TRBV6-1 and TRBJ1-1; D is perhaps TRBD1 (6 bases). The V and J ends lost 2 bases and 6 bases respectively, with 13 bases between them. CDR1 and CDR2 (germline): MNHNS, SASEGT. CDR3 length: 14 residues. The CDR3: CASSERGVGPEAFF. Here the CDR3 DNA reads TGTGCCAGCAGTGAAAGGGGGGTCGGTCCTGAAGCTTTCTTT.

The chain carries TRBV20-1 and TRBJ1-3; TRBD1 is a possible D gene (5 bases). Per the germline V gene, CDR1 is DFQATT and CDR2 is SNEGSKA (reference sequence). The CDR3 loop spans 13 amino acids. Trimming took 5 bases from V and 4 from J, leaving 12 bases between them. The CDR3 spells CSASGTQGNTIYF. In nucleotides, the CDR3 is TGCAGTGCTTCCGGGACGCAAGGAAACACCATATATTTT.

The gene calls are TRBV5-5 and TRBJ1-1; D might be TRBD1 (5 bases). The germline V and J ends were trimmed by 2 bases and 7 bases, with 15 bases remaining between them. Per the germline V gene, CDR1 is SGHKS and CDR2 is YYEKEE (reference sequence). The CDR3 extends over 14 amino acids. The CDR3 nucleotides are TGTGCCAGCAGCTTTTTCACCAGGGCAAATGAAGCTTTCTTT. It translates to CASSFFTRANEAFF.

J is TRBJ2-7 and V is TRBV4-3, with a possible D match to TRBD1 (5 bases). This CDR3 is 15 amino acids long. Germline V CDR1 and CDR2: LGHNA, YSLEER. Trimming removed 0 bases from V and 2 bases from J, with 11 bases in between. CDR3 sequence (DNA): TGCGCCAGCAGCCAAGATAGGGGCGGTACCTACGAGCAGTACTTC. The encoded protein is CASSQDRGGTYEQYF.

This clonotype was picked up a small number of times. The CDR3 DNA reads as TGTGCCAGCAGTGAAGCGGAAGGCAATCAGCCCCAGCATTTT. Translated: CASSEAEGNQPQHF. The chain links TRBV6-1 to TRBJ1-5; D not resolved. The CDR3 runs 14 residues. CDR1 is MNHNS, CDR2 SASEGT, per germline. Deletions cut 0 bases from V and 2 bases from J, with 5 bases between.

This clonotype showed up just a few times. The V call is TRBV14, the J call TRBJ2-3; D might be TRBD2 (6 bases). This CDR3 is 15 amino acids long. The V gene's germline CDR1 is SGHDN and CDR2 FVKESK. With 1 base removed from V and 1 base from J, the gap between germline ends came to 9 bases. The CDR3 DNA is TGTGCCAGCAGCCAAGGGACTACCCGCACAGATACGCAGTATTTT. Protein sequence: CASSQGTTRTDTQYF. Combining the CDR3 with reference TRBV14 and TRBJ2-3 gives the whole variable domain EAGVTQFPSHSVIEKGQTVTLRCDPISGHDNLYWYRRVMGKEIKFLLHFVKESKQDESGMPNNRFLAERTGGTYSTLKVQPAELEDSGVYFCASSQGTTRTDTQYFGPGTRLTVL.

The chain links TRBV6-5 to TRBJ2-6; 9 bases are shared with TRBD1. Trimming at V came to 5 bases and at J to 0 bases, leaving 11 bases not matched to a gene. The germline V gene encodes CDR1 MNHEY and CDR2 SVGAGI. CDR3 length: 19 residues. Here the CDR3 DNA reads TGTGCCAGCAGTGTGGGGACAGGGTCCCTTAGCTCTGGGGCCAACGTCCTGACTTTC. This codes for CASSVGTGSLSSGANVLTF.

The gene calls are TRBV9 and TRBJ2-1; 8 bases align to TRBD2. CDR1 and CDR2 from the germline V gene are SGDLS and YYNGEE. With V trimmed by 4 bases and J by 4 bases, 7 bases remained unmatched. The CDR3 extends over 15 amino acids. For the CDR3, the DNA is TGTGCCAGCAGCTCCACTAGCGGACAGTACAATGAGCAGTTCTTC. Its translation is CASSSTSGQYNEQFF.

This clonotype appeared a few times. V usage is TRBV24-1 and J usage is TRBJ1-2, with D unresolved. The CDR3 runs to 13 residues. Per the germline V gene, CDR1 is KGHDR and CDR2 is SFDVKD. Trimming took off 3 bases at V and 9 bases at J, with 13 bases between the two ends. In nucleotides, the CDR3 is TGTGCCACCAGTGATCCCCAGGCAGGCAGCTACACCTTC. It specifies CATSDPQAGSYTF.

This clonotype was picked up a small number of times. The rearrangement links TRBV5-1 to TRBJ2-7, with 10 bases that match TRBD1. The CDR3 length is 15 residues. Germline CDR1 reads SGHRS; CDR2 reads YFSETQ. V lost 3 bases, J lost 7 bases, and 10 bases stayed unmatched. In nucleotides, the CDR3 is TGCGCCAGCAGCTACAGACAGGGGGCGGAGGGTGAGCAGTACTTC. Its protein product is CASSYRQGAEGEQYF.

CDR3 sequence (DNA): TGTGCCAGCACACCGGGACAGGTTAGAATCTACGAGCAGTACTTC. It codes for CASTPGQVRIYEQYF. This rearrangement joins TRBV28 to TRBJ2-7; 8 nucleotides align to TRBD1. CDR1 is MDHEN and CDR2 is SYDVKM in the germline V gene. J gave up 3 bases and V 7 bases, and 11 bases lay outside the gene matches. The CDR3 runs 15 residues.